What follows is one T cell receptor (beta chain) and its context. The sample comes from a study of regulatory T cells in long-lasting Graves disease. The junction had 9 bases not matched to a gene; V was cut back by 5 bases and J by 4 bases. This CDR3 is 14 amino acids long. CDR1 is DFQATT, CDR2 SNEGSKA, per germline (reference sequence). Assembly of TCR beta libraries relied on iRepertoire HTBI primers together with Arm-PCR of CDR3 regions. TCRdb recomputed calls from the multiplex PCR reads with MiXCR, one row per CDR3 protein. The sample holds hundreds of thousands of distinct CDR3 sequences, about a sixth seen once. This sample's time point: newly diagnosed GD, antithyroid drugs for less than 3 months. PBMC RNA served as the TCR library source. An endocrinology department located in Xi'an, China, was where the patients came from. This sample was shared with a second study, whose subject was T cells in Graves' hyperthyroidism and ophthalmopathy. As reported in that work: First-round RT-PCR targeting the TCR CDR3 was performed with the HTBI primer set.

J is TRBJ1-1 and V is TRBV20-1, with 8 bases identical to TRBD1. This specimen was peripheral blood mononuclear cells (PBMCs), taken at new diagnosis, from a patient treated with antithyroid drugs. The receptor's source is a woman younger than 45 with Graves disease. In DNA form, the CDR3 reads TGCAGTGCTCGCCGGACAGGGAGGGTCACTGAAGCTTTCTTT. This translates into CSARRTGRVTEAFF.